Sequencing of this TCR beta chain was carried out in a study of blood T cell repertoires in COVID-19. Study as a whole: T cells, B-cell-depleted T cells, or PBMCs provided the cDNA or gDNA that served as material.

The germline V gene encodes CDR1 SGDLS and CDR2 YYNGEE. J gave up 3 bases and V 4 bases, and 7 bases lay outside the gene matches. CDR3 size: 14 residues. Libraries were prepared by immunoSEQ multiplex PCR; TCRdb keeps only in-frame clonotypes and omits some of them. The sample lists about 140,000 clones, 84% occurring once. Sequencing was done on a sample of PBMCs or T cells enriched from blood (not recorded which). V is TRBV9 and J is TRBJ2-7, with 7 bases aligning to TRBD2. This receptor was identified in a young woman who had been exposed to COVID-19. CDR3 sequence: CASSPQPGGYEQYF. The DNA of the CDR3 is TGTGCCAGCAGCCCTCAACCGGGAGGCTACGAGCAGTACTTC. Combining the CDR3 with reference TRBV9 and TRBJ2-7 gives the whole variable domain DSGVTQTPKHLITATGQRVTLRCSPRSGDLSVYWYQQSLDQGLQFLIQYYNGEERAKGNILERFSAQQFPDLHSELNLSSLELGDSALYFCASSPQPGGYEQYFGPGTRLTVT.